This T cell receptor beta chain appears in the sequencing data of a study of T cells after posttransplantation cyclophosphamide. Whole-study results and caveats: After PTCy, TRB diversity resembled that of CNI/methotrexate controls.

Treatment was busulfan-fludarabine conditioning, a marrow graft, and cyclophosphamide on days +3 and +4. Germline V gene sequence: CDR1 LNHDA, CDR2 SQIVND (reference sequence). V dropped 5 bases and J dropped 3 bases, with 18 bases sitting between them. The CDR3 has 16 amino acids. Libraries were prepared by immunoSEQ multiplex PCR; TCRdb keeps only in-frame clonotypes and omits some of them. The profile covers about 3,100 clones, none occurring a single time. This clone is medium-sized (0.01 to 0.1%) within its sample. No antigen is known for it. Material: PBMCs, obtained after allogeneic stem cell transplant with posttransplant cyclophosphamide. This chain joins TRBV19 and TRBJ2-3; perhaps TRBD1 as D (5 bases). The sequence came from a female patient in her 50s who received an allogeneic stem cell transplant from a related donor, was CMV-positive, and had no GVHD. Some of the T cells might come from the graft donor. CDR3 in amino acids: CASSVVRQGGTDTQYF. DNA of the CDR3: TGTGCCAGTAGTGTTGTACGGCAGGGCGGAACAGATACGCAGTATTTT.